This paragraph reports one T cell receptor (beta chain). The antigen is undetermined. PBMCs were isolated at a quantity of at least 6 million per sample. CDR1 is MDHEN, CDR2 SYDVKM, per germline. This CDR3 comprises 13 residues. Primers used in a second PCR of roughly 6 to 12 cycles were a sample-barcoded 5' primer and a J-beta primer mix. TCRdb recomputed calls from the 5' RACE reads with MiXCR, one row per CDR3 protein. The table includes around 700,000 distinct CDR3 sequences, roughly 25% detected once. This specimen belongs to a study of blood T cells in healthy people across ages. Study as a whole: About one barcoded beta molecule was captured per two T cells (by template switching).

General study findings and limits: Observed TCR beta diversity per million T cells went down as age went up. This fall followed a roughly linear course with age.

These data also featured in a second study, about T cells of mothers and their children.

Sequenced sample: blood. This sequence originates from a boy aged 10-17 years in good health. This chain uses TRBV28 with TRBJ2-1, with D maybe TRBD1 (6 bases). The end of the DNA aligns better with TRBJ2-7, so the J call may be wrong. The CDR3 protein is CASSPQGWDVQYF. The CDR3 DNA follows: TGTGCCAGCAGTCCTCAGGGGTGGGATGTGCAGTACTTC.